Listed below are T cell receptor beta chains from one sample, sequenced in a study of kidney transplant recipient with SARS-CoV-2 infection. TCRdb re-called the reads through MiXCR, storing one row per CDR3 protein. The sample records 200,000 to 250,000 distinct CDR3 sequences, 29% being singletons. The sample in question was a blood sample, obtained at baseline and on roughly day 120 from a kidney transplant recipient. These receptors were obtained from a male patient aged 25 to 39 who had COVID-19 and was a kidney transplant recipient. Some T cells may arise from the graft donor. CDR3s include the opening cysteine and the closing phenylalanine or tryptophan. Each record gives: V gene, clone size, CDR3 length, J gene, D gene, CDR3 protein, CDR3 DNA. D genes are given only for firm matches. Size values are once, few and many counts, or a class for expanded clones, and some rows have none.

>TRBV27|many|18|TRBJ2-2|-
CASTGGGGYLVNTGELFF
TGTGCCAGCACGGGGGGAGGGGGCTACCTCGTGAACACCGGGGAGCTGTTTTTT
>TRBV12-3/TRBV12-4|many|13|TRBJ2-1|-
CASSINQYNEQFF
TGTGCCAGCAGTATAAACCAGTACAATGAGCAGTTCTTC
>TRBV4-2|few|15|TRBJ2-5|-
CASSRMWRDQETQYF
TGTGCCAGCAGCCGCATGTGGAGGGATCAAGAGACCCAGTACTTC
>TRBV4-1|many|17|TRBJ2-7|-
CASSQDGGTAGAYEQYF
TGCGCCAGCAGCCAAGATGGAGGGACAGCCGGGGCCTACGAGCAGTACTTC
>TRBV20-1|-|13|TRBJ2-3|-
CSASLGDTDTQYF
TGCAGTGCCAGTTTGGGGGACACAGATACGCAGTATTTT
>TRBV3-1|-|17|TRBJ1-1|-
CASSLCYPTSIRTEAFF
TGTGCCAGCAGCCTCTGTTATCCCACTTCAATTCGCACTGAAGCTTTCTTT
>TRBV29-1|many|13|TRBJ2-2|-
CSVERQLSGELFF
TGCAGCGTTGAGAGACAGTTGTCCGGGGAGCTGTTTTTT
>TRBV20-1|many|12|TRBJ1-2|-
CSAPDGVAGYTF
TGCAGTGCCCCGGACGGAGTTGCTGGCTACACCTTC
>TRBV11-2|many|14|TRBJ1-4|-
CASNPGGAGEKLFF
TGTGCCAGCAACCCCGGGGGGGCCGGTGAAAAACTGTTTTTT
>TRBV3-1|many|18|TRBJ2-2|-
CASSLATPISGLTGELFF
TGTGCCAGCAGCCTCGCAACTCCCATTTCAGGCTTGACCGGGGAGCTGTTTTTT
>TRBV29-1|-|12|TRBJ1-2|TRBD1
CSADRGRDGYTF
TGCAGCGCGGACAGGGGGAGGGATGGCTACACCTTC
>TRBV20-1|-|12|TRBJ1-1|-
CSAGAPSDETFF
TGCAGTGCTGGAGCTCCCTCAGATGAAACTTTCTTT
>TRBV20-1|few|11|TRBJ2-3|-
CSARKADTQYF
TGCAGTGCGAGAAAAGCAGATACGCAGTATTTT
>TRBV3-1|many|17|TRBJ1-2|-
CASSQNNTLRKTYGYTF
TGTGCCAGCAGCCAAAACAACACCCTTCGAAAGACCTATGGCTACACCTTC
>TRBV12-3/TRBV12-4|many|14|TRBJ2-1|-
CASSLNSYYNEQFF
TGTGCCAGCAGTTTAAACAGCTACTACAATGAGCAGTTCTTC
>TRBV3-1|many|16|TRBJ2-7|TRBD1
CASSHHPGQGDYEQYF
TGTGCCAGCAGCCACCACCCGGGACAGGGTGACTACGAGCAGTACTTC
>TRBV5-4|few|14|TRBJ2-1|-
CASSLGPIYNEQFF
TGTGCCAGCAGCTTAGGTCCCATCTACAATGAGCAGTTCTTC
>TRBV20-1|many|14|TRBJ1-2|TRBD1
CSARDRGANYGYTF
TGCAGTGCTAGGGACAGGGGTGCCAACTATGGCTACACCTTC
>TRBV11-2|-|17|TRBJ2-4|TRBD1
CASSSVAGTGLKNIQYF
TGTGCCAGCAGCTCAGTCGCGGGGACAGGCCTAAAAAACATTCAGTACTTC
>TRBV27|many|20|TRBJ2-7|TRBD2
CASSLLPPGLAGGLSYEQYF
TGTGCCAGCAGTTTATTACCACCGGGACTAGCGGGGGGTCTCTCCTACGAGCAGTACTTC
>TRBV11-1|many|17|TRBJ1-2|-
CASSLVCKAGKTYGYTF
TGTGCCAGCAGCCTAGTGTGTAAGGCTGGAAAGACCTATGGCTACACCTTC
>TRBV4-1|many|15|TRBJ2-1|-
CASSQDAGLRDEQFF
TGCGCCAGCAGCCAAGATGCGGGTTTGCGGGATGAGCAGTTCTTC
>TRBV7-2|many|19|TRBJ2-7|TRBD1
CASSLVGTGIVPGRTEQYF
TGTGCCAGCAGCTTAGTGGGGACAGGCATTGTGCCGGGGAGAACCGAGCAGTACTTC
>TRBV6-5|-|16|TRBJ2-5|TRBD2
CASSYSSNGGRETQYF
TGTGCCAGCAGTTACTCGAGTAACGGGGGGAGAGAGACCCAGTACTTC
>TRBV4-2|many|16|TRBJ2-7|TRBD2
CASSPSGSGGLGEQYF
TGTGCCAGCAGCCCTTCGGGTTCGGGAGGGTTGGGGGAGCAGTACTTC
>TRBV9|-|12|TRBJ2-1|-
CASSASNIEQFF
TGTGCCAGCAGCGCCTCAAATATTGAGCAGTTCTTC
>TRBV25-1|many|11|TRBJ2-5|-
CAAGVRETQYF
TGTGCCGCAGGCGTGAGAGAGACCCAGTACTTC
>TRBV19|many|17|TRBJ1-4|TRBD1
CASTTIDRGATNEKLFF
TGTGCCAGTACCACCATCGACAGGGGTGCAACTAATGAAAAACTGTTTTTT
>TRBV7-2|few|16|TRBJ2-3|-
CASSWGGGDSTDTQYF
TGTGCCAGCAGCTGGGGGGGCGGGGACAGCACAGATACGCAGTATTTT
>TRBV5-1|many|14|TRBJ2-5|TRBD2
CASSATSEQETQYF
TGCGCCAGCAGCGCGACTAGCGAACAAGAGACCCAGTACTTC
>TRBV6-5|many|18|TRBJ2-2|TRBD2
CASSPLVGTSGNTGELFF
TGTGCCAGCAGTCCACTTGTAGGGACTAGCGGGAACACCGGGGAGCTGTTTTTT
>TRBV10-2|few|16|TRBJ1-1|-
CASSESSGGVNTEAFF
TGCGCCAGCAGTGAGTCCTCGGGGGGAGTGAACACTGAAGCTTTCTTT
>TRBV29-1|many|14|TRBJ1-2|-
CSVLPGVTGYGYTF
TGCAGCGTCTTGCCCGGGGTCACTGGGTATGGCTACACCTTC
>TRBV30|many|13|TRBJ2-2|-
CAWSRGDTGELFF
TGTGCCTGGAGTAGGGGAGACACCGGGGAGCTGTTTTTT
>TRBV5-5|many|16|TRBJ1-4|TRBD1
CASSLYWTGSNEKLFF
TGTGCCAGCAGCTTGTATTGGACAGGCTCTAATGAAAAACTGTTTTTT
>TRBV6-5|-|12|TRBJ2-7|-
CASSAKGGEQYF
TGTGCCAGCAGTGCAAAGGGCGGCGAGCAGTACTTC
>TRBV6-5|many|13|TRBJ2-2|-
CASRNKDTGELFF
TGTGCCAGCAGAAATAAGGACACCGGGGAGCTGTTTTTT